These T cell receptor beta chains were read from a single sample in a study of blood T cells in healthy people across ages. MiXCR was run by TCRdb on the 5' RACE reads, yielding one entry per CDR3 protein. The profile covers more than 500,000 distinct CDR3 sequences, with 25% to 30% appearing a single time and about 18% taken by the ten largest. Sequenced: blood. These receptors were collected from a woman aged 65 to 85 in good health. Both conserved end residues are part of each CDR3. A D gene is named only where the DNA matches it firmly. Some rows have no size entry. The others give once, few or many, or a class for an expanded clone.

V gene	J gene	clone size	D gene	CDR3 protein	CDR3 DNA
TRBV10-3	TRBJ2-3	few	TRBD1	CAISGQGAVSTDTQYF	TGTGCCATCAGTGGACAGGGGGCCGTTAGCACAGATACGCAGTATTTT
TRBV6-6	TRBJ2-1	-	TRBD2	CASSSTASGRDEQFF	TGTGCCAGCAGTTCGACGGCTAGCGGGCGGGATGAGCAGTTCTTC
TRBV5-1	TRBJ2-1	many	TRBD2	CASSFGTSRVNEQFF	TGCGCCAGCAGCTTCGGGACTAGCCGGGTCAATGAGCAGTTCTTC
TRBV7-2	TRBJ2-6	-	-	CASSTYGDVLTF	TGTGCCAGCAGCACCTATGGCGACGTCCTGACTTTC
TRBV20-1	TRBJ2-7	few	-	CSARDQELVREQCF	TGCAGTGCTAGAGATCAGGAACTAGTGAGGGAGCAGTGCTTC
TRBV5-1	TRBJ2-5	-	TRBD1	CASSVTGTGFQETQYF	TGCGCCAGCAGCGTGACCGGGACAGGGTTCCAAGAGACCCAGTACTTC
TRBV4-3	TRBJ1-1	-	-	CASSQDLTIPNTEAFF	TGCGCCAGCAGCCAAGATCTAACCATTCCGAACACTGAAGCTTTCTTT
TRBV11-2	TRBJ2-3	few	-	CASSLLTGIDTQYF	TGTGCCAGCAGCTTACTTACAGGGATAGATACGCAGTATTTT
TRBV5-1	TRBJ1-1	many	-	CASSLMTENTEAFF	TGCGCCAGCAGCTTGATGACGGAGAACACTGAAGCTTTCTTT
TRBV6-5	TRBJ2-6	few	TRBD2	CASRGVNSGANVLTF	TGTGCCAGCCGGGGGGTAAACTCTGGGGCCAACGTCCTGACTTTC
TRBV4-1	TRBJ2-4	-	-	CASSQETRLAKNIQYF	TGCGCCAGCAGCCAAGAAACACGATTAGCCAAAAACATTCAGTACTTC
TRBV7-9	TRBJ1-4	few	TRBD1	CASSFFRGYNEKLFF	TGTGCCAGCAGCTTCTTCAGGGGGTATAATGAAAAACTGTTTTTT
TRBV20-1	TRBJ2-4	-	-	CSARVTGSKNILYF	TGCAGTGCTAGAGTCACAGGGTCGAAAAACATTCTGTACTTC
TRBV6-1	TRBJ2-7	-	-	CASRSTDNSYEQYF	TGTGCCAGCAGATCGACAGATAATTCCTACGAGCAGTACTTC
TRBV20-1	TRBJ2-1	-	-	CSARGKQGTYNEQFF	TGCAGTGCTAGAGGGAAACAGGGGACTTACAATGAGCAGTTCTTC
TRBV7-9	TRBJ2-5	-	-	CASSHRESLETQYF	TGTGCCAGCAGTCACAGGGAAAGTCTCGAGACCCAGTACTTC
TRBV20-1	TRBJ1-4	few	TRBD1	CSAGGSRGNEKLFF	TGCAGTGCAGGGGGGTCCAGGGGGAATGAAAAACTGTTTTTT
TRBV10-3	TRBJ1-5	few	TRBD1	CAIRKQGARQPQHF	TGTGCCATCAGGAAACAGGGGGCTCGGCAGCCCCAGCATTTT
TRBV6-2/TRBV6-3	TRBJ1-5	few	-	CASRDVNQPQHF	TGTGCCAGCAGAGACGTTAATCAGCCCCAGCATTTT
TRBV27	TRBJ2-3	few	TRBD2	CASSSPSGSTDTQYF	TGTGCCAGCAGTTCACCTAGCGGTAGCACAGATACGCAGTATTTT
TRBV12-3/TRBV12-4	TRBJ1-1	few	-	CASSFAGSKAFF	TGTGCCAGCAGTTTCGCCGGGTCTAAAGCTTTCTTT
TRBV6-5	TRBJ2-4	-	TRBD1	CASSYRAFVGQGMNIQYF	TGTGCCAGCAGTTACCGAGCTTTTGTCGGACAGGGGATGAACATTCAGTACTTC
TRBV9	TRBJ1-1	few	-	CASSEGVFMEAFF	TGTGCCAGCAGCGAAGGTGTTTTTATGGAAGCTTTCTTT
TRBV20-1	TRBJ2-3	-	TRBD2	CSARPAGGNTDTQYF	TGCAGTGCCCGCCCGGCGGGGGGTAACACAGATACGCAGTATTTT
TRBV7-2	TRBJ1-2	-	-	CASSLATGHTAYGYTF	TGTGCCAGCAGCTTAGCCACGGGACATACGGCCTATGGCTACACCTTC
TRBV7-2	TRBJ1-1	few	TRBD1	CASRSAGGNTEAFF	TGTGCCAGCAGATCCGCAGGGGGGAACACTGAAGCTTTCTTT
TRBV12-3/TRBV12-4	TRBJ1-5	-	-	CASSLQGSRNQPQHF	TGTGCCAGCAGTCTACAGGGATCGCGCAATCAGCCCCAGCATTTT
TRBV4-3	TRBJ2-5	-	-	CASSQDIGTGMIF	TGCGCCAGCAGCCAAGATATTGGGACCGGGATGATCTTC
TRBV10-3	TRBJ2-2	few	-	CAIMGAKNTGELFF	TGTGCCATCATGGGGGCGAAGAACACCGGGGAGCTGTTTTTT
TRBV6-1	TRBJ2-5	few	-	CASTTRGGTPQETQYF	TGTGCCAGCACTACGCGCGGAGGAACCCCCCAAGAGACCCAGTACTTC
TRBV5-4	TRBJ1-2	few	-	CASSRRFNSYTF	TGTGCCAGCAGCCGACGCTTTAACAGCTACACCTTC
TRBV27	TRBJ2-3	-	TRBD1	CASSFQHHRGTASTDTQYF	TGTGCCAGCAGTTTCCAACACCACAGGGGAACTGCTAGCACAGATACGCAGTATTTT
TRBV27	TRBJ1-5	few	TRBD1	CASSLEGAGSKFQPQHF	TGTGCCAGCAGTTTAGAGGGGGCGGGAAGTAAATTTCAGCCCCAGCATTTT
TRBV12-3/TRBV12-4	TRBJ2-3	-	-	CASSLNGASTDTQYF	TGTGCCAGCAGTTTAAACGGAGCGAGCACAGATACGCAGTATTTT
TRBV20-1	TRBJ2-3	-	TRBD2	CSARDPQRGGRDTQYF	TGCAGTGCTAGAGATCCCCAGCGGGGGGGCCGAGATACGCAGTATTTT
TRBV12-3/TRBV12-4	TRBJ2-7	many	TRBD2	CASSPGGDRGQYF	TGTGCCAGCAGTCCGGGGGGGGACCGTGGGCAGTACTTC
TRBV14	TRBJ2-5	-	-	CASRRTQASQETQYF	TGTGCCAGCAGACGGACTCAAGCCTCCCAAGAGACCCAGTACTTC
TRBV24-1	TRBJ1-2	few	-	CATSDPGAGVNGYTF	TGTGCCACCAGTGATCCGGGGGCAGGGGTAAATGGCTACACCTTC
TRBV6-2/TRBV6-3	TRBJ2-1	few	-	CASSYRRSNEQFF	TGTGCCAGCAGTTACCGGCGATCCAATGAGCAGTTCTTC
TRBV7-2	TRBJ1-1	few	-	CASSLFIGNTEAFF	TGTGCCAGCAGCTTATTCATAGGGAACACTGAAGCTTTCTTT
TRBV4-3	TRBJ2-6	few	-	CASSAETGANVLTF	TGCGCCAGCAGCGCAGAGACTGGGGCCAACGTCCTGACTTTC
TRBV18	TRBJ2-5	many	-	CASSPPGKETQYF	TGTGCCAGCTCACCCCCAGGGAAAGAGACCCAGTACTTC
TRBV5-1	TRBJ2-6	few	-	CASSQWGGVSGANVLTF	TGCGCCAGCAGCCAGTGGGGCGGGGTCTCTGGGGCCAACGTCCTGACTTTC
TRBV7-9	TRBJ1-2	few	-	CASSLDRENYGYTF	TGTGCCAGCAGCTTGGACAGAGAAAACTATGGCTACACCTTC
TRBV6-5	TRBJ2-5	-	TRBD1	CASSRQGAYETQYF	TGTGCCAGCAGCCGACAGGGGGCTTATGAGACCCAGTACTTC
TRBV29-1	TRBJ1-2	many	-	CSASPGASGYGYTF	TGCAGCGCGTCCCCGGGGGCGTCGGGCTATGGCTACACCTTC
TRBV12-3/TRBV12-4	TRBJ2-1	-	-	CASSFLSSFGEQFF	TGTGCCAGCAGTTTCCTTTCTAGCTTTGGTGAGCAGTTCTTC
TRBV12-3/TRBV12-4	TRBJ2-3	-	-	CAGNGGYRADAQYF	TGTGCCGGAAACGGAGGATACCGCGCAGATGCGCAGTATTTT
TRBV5-1	TRBJ1-5	few	TRBD1	CASSLGGTGPQPQHF	TGCGCCAGCAGCTTGGGGGGGACAGGACCTCAGCCCCAGCATTTT
TRBV6-5	TRBJ2-5	-	-	CASSYSNLAGRETLYF	TGTGCCAGCAGTTACTCGAACCTGGCGGGAAGAGAGACCCTGTACTTC
TRBV7-8	TRBJ1-6	-	TRBD1	CASGSDRGRSPLHF	TGTGCCAGCGGCTCGGACAGGGGGCGGTCACCCCTCCACTTT
TRBV7-9	TRBJ1-2	few	-	CASSLGGASSYGYTF	TGTGCCAGCAGCTTAGGCGGAGCGTCGTCCTATGGCTACACCTTC